These 30 T cell receptor beta chains originate from one sample sequenced in a study of OX40 agonist ivuxolimab in advanced cancers. Repertoires were generated with immunoSEQ multiplex PCR, while TCRdb's copy carries only in-frame clones and drops some. The table includes 87,000 or so clones, roughly 84% detected once. The specimen was CD4+ or CD8+ T cells sorted from blood, collected in a trial of the OX40 agonist ivuxolimab. The receptor source for this set is an adult with an advanced solid tumor such as melanoma, head and neck, liver or kidney cancer.

This chain joins TRBV4-2 and TRBJ2-7, with D possibly TRBD1 on 6 matching bases. The germline V and J ends were trimmed by 3 bases and 5 bases, with 17 bases remaining between them. The CDR3 loop spans 15 amino acids. Looked up from germline, CDR1 is LGHNA and CDR2 is YNFKEQ. For the CDR3, the DNA is TGTGCCAGCAGCCAGGACACCGGGACAATCAACGAGCAGTACTTC. It codes for CASSQDTGTINEQYF.

This chain links TRBV2 with TRBJ2-5; no clear D gene. The V end was cut by 3 bases, the J end by 4 bases, with 9 bases between. Germline lookup yields CDR1 SNHLY and CDR2 FYNNEI. This CDR3 has 13 amino acids. The CDR3 reads CASSDWDPETQYF. CDR3 bases: TGTGCCAGCAGTGACTGGGATCCAGAGACCCAGTACTTC. The whole variable domain, filled in from reference TRBV2 and TRBJ2-5, reads EPEVTQTPSHQVTQMGQEVILRCVPISNHLYFYWYRQILGQKVEFLVSFYNNEISEKSEIFDDQFSVERPDGSNFTLKIRSTKLEDSAMYFCASSDWDPETQYFGPGTRLLVL.

This chain links TRBV19 with TRBJ1-5; D is unclear. Germline CDR1 reads LNHDA; CDR2 reads SQIVND (reference sequence). The CDR3 loop spans 16 amino acids. Trimming took 3 bases from V and 5 from J, leaving 17 bases between them. CDR3 amino acids: CASSIELGAADQPQHF. The CDR3 bases are TGTGCCAGTAGTATCGAGTTGGGTGCAGCTGATCAGCCCCAGCATTTT.

The chain has TRBV5-1 and TRBJ2-3; no definite D call. CDR3 size: 12 residues. V dropped 4 bases and J dropped 2 bases, with 5 bases sitting between them. Germline V gene sequence: CDR1 SGHRS, CDR2 YFSETQ. The chain's CDR3 is CASSINTDTQYF. In DNA form, the CDR3 reads TGCGCCAGCAGCATAAACACAGATACGCAGTATTTT.

This clone was seen just once. The J gene is TRBJ2-5, the V gene TRBV7-2; 7 bases fit TRBD2. This CDR3 spans 15 amino acids. Germline lookup yields CDR1 SGHTA and CDR2 FQGNSA. The ends lost 1 base at V and 5 bases at J; junction bases unmatched: 7. DNA for the CDR3: TGTGCCAGCAGCTTAGGCGGAGCGGGGAGTGAGACCCAGTACTTC. As protein: CASSLGGAGSETQYF.

V and J are TRBV2 and TRBJ2-2, with D possibly TRBD1 on 6 matching bases. Trimming left V 7 bases short and J 0 bases short, with 9 bases between. This CDR3 is 14 amino acids long. Looked up from germline, CDR1 is SNHLY and CDR2 is FYNNEI. CDR3 in DNA: TGTGCCAGCAACGAGGGGGCGAACACCGGGGAGCTGTTTTTT. Translating gives CASNEGANTGELFF.

The J gene is TRBJ2-7, the V gene TRBV7-9; 13 nucleotides align to TRBD2. V lost 5 bases to trimming and J lost 7 bases; unmatched junction nucleotides: 11. Germline CDR1 is SEHNR and CDR2 is FQNEAQ (reference sequence). There are 16 residues in the CDR3. Here the CDR3 reads CASSPWTSGSMREQYF. In DNA, the CDR3 is TGTGCCAGCAGCCCCTGGACTAGCGGGAGTATGAGGGAGCAGTACTTC.

The CDR3 nucleotides read TGTGCCATCAGACCAACAGGGGACAGGGGTGAAGCTTTCTTT. Residues: CAIRPTGDRGEAFF. The rearrangement links TRBV10-3 to TRBJ1-1, with 10 positions matching TRBD1. V dropped 6 bases and J dropped 7; count of bases not matched to a gene: 8. This CDR3 is 14 amino acids long. Germline V gives CDR1 ENHRY, CDR2 SYGVKD.

This chain uses TRBV5-1 with TRBJ2-7; 8 bases match TRBD2. Looked up from germline, CDR1 is SGHRS and CDR2 is YFSETQ. The CDR3 runs 15 residues. With V trimmed by 5 bases and J by 0 bases, 7 bases remained unmatched. CDR3 loop: CASRPGLGASYEQYF. CDR3 DNA sequence: TGCGCCAGCAGGCCGGGACTAGGCGCCTCCTACGAGCAGTACTTC.

The J gene is TRBJ2-7, the V gene TRBV5-1; 8 bases are shared with TRBD1. J gave up 2 bases and V 4 bases, and 5 bases lay outside the gene matches. In germline, CDR1 is SGHRS, CDR2 YFSETQ. The CDR3 contains 14 residues. The CDR3 DNA sequence: TGCGCCAGCAGCGTGGGGGGACAGGCCTACGAGCAGTACTTC. As protein: CASSVGGQAYEQYF. Full variable domain (missing parts from reference TRBV5-1 and TRBJ2-7): KAGVTQTPRYLIKTRGQQVTLSCSPISGHRSVSWYQQTPGQGLQFLFEYFSETQRNKGNFPGRFSGRQFSNSRSEMNVSTLELGDSALYLCASSVGGQAYEQYFGPGTRLTVT.

V and J are TRBV6-5 and TRBJ1-5, with D possibly being TRBD1 (5 bases). Germline CDR1 is MNHEY and CDR2 is SVGAGI. The ends were cut back, 9 bases at V and 5 bases at J, with 17 bases in the middle. The CDR3 runs 14 residues. CDR3 sequence (DNA): TGTGCCAGGGGTCCCGGGACTCAATATCAGCCCCAGCATTTT. Its translation: CARGPGTQYQPQHF.

The genes are TRBV5-1 and TRBJ2-7, with no clear D. CDR1 is SGHRS and CDR2 is YFSETQ in the germline V gene. The CDR3 runs 14 residues. V shed 0 bases and J shed 0 bases, with 7 bases lying between them. CDR3 region: CASSLALSSYEQYF. CDR3 DNA: TGCGCCAGCAGCTTGGCACTCAGCTCCTACGAGCAGTACTTC. Drawing the rest from reference TRBV5-1 and TRBJ2-7, the complete variable domain is KAGVTQTPRYLIKTRGQQVTLSCSPISGHRSVSWYQQTPGQGLQFLFEYFSETQRNKGNFPGRFSGRQFSNSRSEMNVSTLELGDSALYLCASSLALSSYEQYFGPGTRLTVT.

The chain recombines TRBV7-2 with TRBJ2-2, with D possibly matching TRBD2 (6 bases). Trimming removed 3 bases at V and 2 bases at J, with 10 bases between. The germline CDR1 and CDR2 sequences are SGHTA and FQGNSA. CDR3 length: 15 amino acids. CDR3 DNA sequence: TGTGCCAGCAGCTTTACTAGCTTAAACACCGGGGAGCTGTTTTTT. Amino acid sequence: CASSFTSLNTGELFF.

The CDR3 sequence: CASSVAGNTQPQHF. The CDR3 bases are TGTGCCAGCAGCGTAGCGGGGAACACCCAGCCCCAGCATTTT. This chain connects TRBV9 to TRBJ1-5; the D is unclear. Trimming left V 0 bases short and J 7 bases short, with 11 bases between. The CDR3 has 14 amino acids. Per the germline V gene, CDR1 is SGDLS and CDR2 is YYNGEE.

The CDR3 bases are TGTGCTAGTGGACCGTCCGGGGAGCTGTTTTTT. Its translation is CASGPSGELFF. The chain is built from TRBV12-5 and TRBJ2-2; D gene unclear. V was shortened by 6 bases and J by 6 bases, with 5 bases between the two germline ends. This CDR3 is 11 amino acids long. Germline CDR1 LGHNT, CDR2 FRNRAP.

The chain recombines TRBV28 with TRBJ1-6, with TRBD1 matching over 10 bases. In germline, CDR1 is MDHEN, CDR2 SYDVKM. The CDR3 is 16 amino acids. V trimming: 6 bases; J trimming: 10 bases; junction bases outside the gene matches: 12. For the CDR3, the DNA is TGTGCCAGCAGGTCAACCGGGACAGGGGTGAGGTCACCCCTCCACTTT. As protein: CASRSTGTGVRSPLHF. Using reference TRBV28 and TRBJ1-6 for the parts outside the CDR3, the full variable domain is DVKVTQSSRYLVKRTGEKVFLECVQDMDHENMFWYRQDPGLGLRLIYFSYDVKMKEKGDIPEGYSVSREKKERFSLILESASTNQTSMYLCASRSTGTGVRSPLHFGNGTRLTVT.

The chain combines TRBV10-1 with TRBJ2-3; 9 nucleotides line up with TRBD2. Germline CDR1 is WNHNN and CDR2 is SYGVQD (reference sequence). CDR3 length equals 15 residues. Losses at the gene ends were 7 bases for V and 5 bases for J; bases not matched to a gene: 10. CDR3 sequence: CASTLGAGGQDTQYF. In DNA form, the CDR3 reads TGCGCCAGCACTCTAGGAGCGGGAGGTCAAGATACGCAGTATTTT.

The chain joins TRBV15 to TRBJ1-6; D is ambiguous. The V gene lost 3 bases and the J gene lost 3 bases, with 3 bases spanning the gap. Germline V gene sequence: CDR1 LNHNV, CDR2 YYDKDF (reference sequence). CDR3 length: 13 amino acids. CDR3 sequence reads: CATSRDYNSPLHF. DNA of the CDR3: TGTGCCACCAGCAGGGACTATAATTCACCCCTCCACTTT.

This clone was detected a few times. The rearrangement joins TRBV28 to TRBJ1-1; D is unresolved. From germline, CDR1 is MDHEN and CDR2 SYDVKM. The CDR3 sequence is 14 residues long. The V end lost 2 bases, the J end lost 3 bases, and 10 bases lay between the germline ends. CDR3 bases: TGTGCCAGCAGTTTACGGGGTGTATACACTGAAGCTTTCTTT. Translating it yields CASSLRGVYTEAFF. The full variable domain, completed using reference TRBV28 and TRBJ1-1, is DVKVTQSSRYLVKRTGEKVFLECVQDMDHENMFWYRQDPGLGLRLIYFSYDVKMKEKGDIPEGYSVSREKKERFSLILESASTNQTSMYLCASSLRGVYTEAFFGQGTRLTVV.

This rearrangement joins TRBV6-6 to TRBJ1-2; no definite D call. Germline V lookup: CDR1 MNHNY, CDR2 SVGAGI (reference sequence). The CDR3 spans 13 residues. Between the trimmed V and J ends, which lost 3 bases and 12 bases, there was a span of 17 bases. The CDR3 loop is CASSYNRLGFHTF. The CDR3 DNA reads as TGTGCCAGCAGTTATAATCGACTCGGATTCCACACCTTC.

The chain has TRBV4-2 and TRBJ2-5; possibly TRBD1 or TRBD2 for D (5 bases each). Germline V gives CDR1 LGHNA, CDR2 YNFKEQ. The CDR3 consists of 15 residues. Deletions cut 0 bases from V and 1 base from J, with 9 bases between. Here the CDR3 reads CASSQDLRGQETQYF. In nucleotides, the CDR3 is TGTGCCAGCAGCCAAGATTTGAGGGGCCAAGAGACCCAGTACTTC.

V is TRBV11-3 and J is TRBJ2-7, with D unresolved. The germline V and J ends were trimmed by 3 bases and 1 base, with 4 bases remaining between them. The length of the CDR3 is 12 residues. The germline V gene has CDR1 SGHNT and CDR2 YENEEA. CDR3 loop: CASSFESYEQYF. The DNA of the CDR3 is TGTGCCAGCAGCTTCGAGTCCTACGAGCAGTACTTC.

The gene calls are TRBV9 and TRBJ1-4, with 8 bases lining up with TRBD1. Germline CDR1 SGDLS, CDR2 YYNGEE. The trim removed 3 bases at V and 7 bases at J, leaving 8 bases unmatched. This CDR3 spans 15 amino acids. CDR3 sequence: CASSEGGQDIEKLFF. For the CDR3, the DNA is TGTGCCAGCAGCGAGGGGGGACAGGACATTGAAAAACTGTTTTTT.

In this sample, this clone turned up once. The chain combines TRBV29-1 with TRBJ2-6; 8 bases match TRBD1. This CDR3 contains 17 residues. V shed 0 bases, J shed 3 bases, and the junction held 7 bases outside the gene matches. Germline V CDR1 and CDR2: SQVTM, ANQGSEA. The CDR3, as DNA: TGCAGCGTTGAAGAGAAGGACAGGGTTGATGGGGCCAACGTCCTGACTTTC. Encoded protein: CSVEEKDRVDGANVLTF.

The chain couples TRBV7-3 to TRBJ2-3; 7 bases align to TRBD2. Losses at the gene ends were 8 bases for V and 2 bases for J; bases not matched to a gene: 4. CDR3 length: 13 amino acids. Germline V gene sequence: CDR1 SGHTA, CDR2 FQGTGA. In DNA, the CDR3 is TGTGCCAGCGCGGGGACTATCACAGATACGCAGTATTTT. It yields the protein CASAGTITDTQYF.

J is TRBJ1-2 and V is TRBV7-8, with D hard to call. The germline V gene has CDR1 SGHVS and CDR2 FQNEAQ. Trimming shortened V by 7 bases and J by 4 bases, and 13 bases separated the two germline ends. The CDR3 loop spans 13 amino acids. CDR3 sequence reads: CASTLEVGYGYTF. For the CDR3, the DNA is TGTGCCAGCACCCTCGAGGTGGGCTATGGCTACACCTTC.

This chain links TRBV30 with TRBJ2-5; D might be TRBD1 or TRBD2, each matching 5 bases. Germline loops: CDR1 GTSNPN, CDR2 SVGIG (reference sequence). Between the trimmed V and J ends, which lost 0 bases and 1 base, there was a span of 15 bases. CDR3 length: 16 amino acids. The CDR3 spells CAWSVGVKGSQETQYF. CDR3 nucleotides: TGTGCCTGGAGTGTGGGAGTGAAGGGGTCCCAAGAGACCCAGTACTTC.

This chain uses TRBV18 with TRBJ2-1, with 8 positions matching TRBD1. V gave up 5 bases and J gave up 0 bases; unmatched junction bases: 6. CDR3 size: 16 residues. The germline V gene encodes CDR1 KGHSH and CDR2 LQKENI. The CDR3 spells CASSSTGVSSYNEQFF. The CDR3 DNA reads TGTGCCAGCTCATCGACAGGGGTGAGCTCCTACAATGAGCAGTTCTTC.

The chain employs TRBV4-3 and TRBJ2-3; no reliable D call. The CDR3 runs 16 residues. In germline, CDR1 is LGHNA, CDR2 YSLEER. Trimming removed 2 bases at V and 6 bases at J, with 18 bases between. The CDR3 spells CASSQSWARISDTQYF. CDR3 DNA sequence: TGCGCCAGCAGCCAAAGTTGGGCTAGGATTTCCGATACGCAGTATTTT.

This clone was seen only once. CDR3 bases: TGTGCCAGCAGCTTAACGCGGGGCGAGCAGTACTTC. This codes for CASSLTRGEQYF. The V and J genes are TRBV7-2 and TRBJ2-7; possible D gene TRBD2, 6 bases. CDR3 size: 12 residues. Between the trimmed V and J ends, which lost 2 bases and 6 bases, there was a span of 8 bases. In germline, CDR1 is SGHTA, CDR2 FQGNSA.